The rows below give T cell receptor beta chains drawn from one sample of a study of T cell repertoires in cytomegalovirus infection. TCRdb ran MiXCR on the reads and lists one entry per CDR3 protein. The sample contains around 740,000 distinct CDR3 sequences, about 40% of which appear only once. Material for sequencing was PBMCs. These receptor sequences come from a human donor in good health (CMV status not recorded). Some clones in this sample may be carry-over from other donors' samples. Both conserved end residues are part of each CDR3. The order of the fields is J gene, V gene, D gene, clone size, CDR3 DNA, CDR3 protein. A D gene is named only where the DNA matches it firmly. The listing skips clone size in some rows; elsewhere it reads once, few, many or a size class.

>TRBJ2-7|TRBV7-6|TRBD2|NA
TGTGCCAGCAGCTTAGCGGGACTAGCGGGAGGCTACGAGCAGTACTTC
CASSLAGLAGGYEQYF
>TRBJ2-2|TRBV7-3|NA|NA
TGTGCCAGCAGCCCACAAAGGCCGGGTACCGGGGAGCTGTTTTTT
CASSPQRPGTGELFF
>TRBJ2-2|TRBV4-1|NA|NA
TGCGCCAGCAGGCACGAAACAGGCCCTGGTTCCAAGTCCGGGGAGCTGTTTTTT
CASRHETGPGSKSGELFF
>TRBJ2-7|TRBV6-1|NA|few
TGTGCCAGCAGCGCTCGGGACGGGACATACGAGCAGTACTTC
CASSARDGTYEQYF
>TRBJ1-1|TRBV10-3|TRBD1|NA
TGTGCCATAACTGGGGACAGGGGAAACACTGAAGCTTTCTTT
CAITGDRGNTEAFF
>TRBJ1-5|TRBV19|NA|NA
TGTGCCAGTAGTATTGGAGGGAGCAATCAGCCCCAGCATTTT
CASSIGGSNQPQHF
>TRBJ1-1|TRBV12-3/TRBV12-4|NA|few
TGTGCCAGCAGTGCGGGGACCTTCGGAGCTTTCTTT
CASSAGTFGAFF
>TRBJ2-7|TRBV7-4|NA|NA
TGTGCCAGCAGCTTAAAAAGGAGGCACGAGCAGTACTTC
CASSLKRRHEQYF
>TRBJ1-1|TRBV7-9|NA|few
TGTGCCAGCAGCCCACCCCGGGCCCGGGACACTGAAGCTTTCTTT
CASSPPRARDTEAFF
>TRBJ2-6|TRBV6-1|TRBD1|few
TGTGCCAGCGACAGGGTGGGGGCCAACGTCCTGACTTTC
CASDRVGANVLTF
>TRBJ1-4|TRBV10-3|TRBD1|NA
TGTGCCACCGGGACAGGGCCCAATGAAAAACTGTTTTTT
CATGTGPNEKLFF
>TRBJ2-7|TRBV20-1|TRBD2|NA
TGCAGTGCGGAGCTGAGTCCGGGACTAGCGGCCTTTCCGAGCTCCTACGAGCAGTACTTC
CSAELSPGLAAFPSSYEQYF
>TRBJ1-4|TRBV18|NA|NA
TGTGCCAGCTCAGGGACATCGTCAAAACTGTTTTTT
CASSGTSSKLFF
>TRBJ2-7|TRBV7-2|NA|medium-sized
TGTGCCAGCAGCTTAATGGGTGACGGTAACTACGAGCAGTACTTC
CASSLMGDGNYEQYF
>TRBJ2-2|TRBV7-3|TRBD2|NA
TGTGCCAGCAGCCCGACCAGGACTAGTACCGGGGAGCTGTTTTTT
CASSPTRTSTGELFF
>TRBJ1-1|TRBV20-1|NA|NA
TGCAGTGCTAGAAGGCAGACGAACACTGAAGCTTTCTTT
CSARRQTNTEAFF
>TRBJ2-7|TRBV7-2|NA|many
TGTGCCAGCAGCTGGGGCGACCAGTACGAGCAGTACTTC
CASSWGDQYEQYF
>TRBJ2-3|TRBV12-3/TRBV12-4|NA|NA
TGTGCCAGCAGCTTTCGGGACTTCGGCACAGATACGCAGTATTTT
CASSFRDFGTDTQYF
>TRBJ2-7|TRBV5-1|TRBD2|NA
TGCGCCAGCAGCATGACTAGCGGGAGTTTCTCCGAGCAGTACTTC
CASSMTSGSFSEQYF
>TRBJ1-2|TRBV24-1|TRBD1|NA
TGTGCCCCGCGAACAGGGCGAGGGGACAGACCGAACTATGGCTACACCTTC
CAPRTGRGDRPNYGYTF
>TRBJ2-1|TRBV27|TRBD1|NA
TGTGCCAGCAGTTTCCCGGGACAGGGCGGGCAGTTCTTC
CASSFPGQGGQFF
>TRBJ2-1|TRBV19|NA|NA
TGTGCCAGTAGTATAGCCCCCCGGAGTATCTACAATGAGCAGTTCTTC
CASSIAPRSIYNEQFF
>TRBJ2-7|TRBV2|NA|NA
TGTGCCAGCATTGACCAAACGTGGGAGCAGTACTTC
CASIDQTWEQYF
>TRBJ1-2|TRBV4-1|NA|NA
TGCGCCAGCAGCCATGGGGGCAACTATGGCTACACCTTC
CASSHGGNYGYTF
>TRBJ1-1|TRBV5-4|NA|NA
TGTGCCAGCCGCCTAAGTGGCACTGAAGCTTTCTTT
CASRLSGTEAFF
>TRBJ2-5|TRBV20-1|NA|NA
TGCAGTGCTAGAGGCCCAGCCAGGGAGACCCAGTACTTC
CSARGPARETQYF
>TRBJ1-1|TRBV15|NA|NA
TGTGCCAAGTCGGGAACCATGAACACTAAAGCTTTCTTT
CAKSGTMNTKAFF
>TRBJ1-2|TRBV12-3/TRBV12-4|NA|few
TGTGCCAGCAGTTTAGGGGGGCAGTCTAACTATGGCTACACCTTC
CASSLGGQSNYGYTF
>TRBJ1-1|TRBV19|NA|NA
TGTGCCAGTACGTCGCTTCCTACAGGGAACACTGAAGCTTTCTTT
CASTSLPTGNTEAFF
>TRBJ1-1|TRBV7-8|NA|many
TGTGCCAGCAGCTTAGGACCCACGAGAGCTTTCTTT
CASSLGPTRAFF